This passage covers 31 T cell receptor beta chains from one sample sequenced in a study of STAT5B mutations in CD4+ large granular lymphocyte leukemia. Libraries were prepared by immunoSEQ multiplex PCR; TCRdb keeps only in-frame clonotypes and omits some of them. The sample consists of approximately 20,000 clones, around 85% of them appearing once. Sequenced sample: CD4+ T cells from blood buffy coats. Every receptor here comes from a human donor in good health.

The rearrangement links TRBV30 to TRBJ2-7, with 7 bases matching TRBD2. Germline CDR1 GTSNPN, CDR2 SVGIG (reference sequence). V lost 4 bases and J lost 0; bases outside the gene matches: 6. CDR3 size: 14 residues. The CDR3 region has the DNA TGTGCCTGGAAAGCGGGGTGGAGCTCCTACGAGCAGTACTTC. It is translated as CAWKAGWSSYEQYF.

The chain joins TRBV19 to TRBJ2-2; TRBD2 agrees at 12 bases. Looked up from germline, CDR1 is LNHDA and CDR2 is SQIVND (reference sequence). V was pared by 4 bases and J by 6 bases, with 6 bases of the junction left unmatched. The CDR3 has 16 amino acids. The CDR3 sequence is CASSTRTSGNAGELFF. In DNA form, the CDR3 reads TGTGCCAGTAGTACCAGGACTAGCGGGAATGCCGGGGAGCTGTTTTTT.

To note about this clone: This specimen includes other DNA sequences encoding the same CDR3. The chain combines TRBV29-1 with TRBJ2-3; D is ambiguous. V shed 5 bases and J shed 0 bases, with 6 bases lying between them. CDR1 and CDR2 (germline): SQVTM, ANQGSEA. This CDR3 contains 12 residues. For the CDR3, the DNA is TGCAGCGTTCGTGGGAGCACAGATACGCAGTATTTT. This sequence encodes CSVRGSTDTQYF.

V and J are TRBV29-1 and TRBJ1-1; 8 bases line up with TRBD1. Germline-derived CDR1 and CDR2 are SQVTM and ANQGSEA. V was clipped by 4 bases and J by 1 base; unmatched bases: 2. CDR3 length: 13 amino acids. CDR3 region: CSVVGTGNTEAFF. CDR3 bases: TGCAGCGTTGTTGGGACAGGGAACACTGAAGCTTTCTTT.

The DNA for the CDR3 is TGTGCCAGCAGCCCCAGGAGCGAGCCCTACAATGAGCAGTTCTTC. It specifies CASSPRSEPYNEQFF. The J gene is TRBJ2-1, the V gene TRBV11-2; D is unresolved. The CDR3 runs 15 residues. V was trimmed by 5 bases and J by 2 bases, leaving 13 bases between them. Germline V CDR1 and CDR2: SGHAT, FQNNGV. The whole variable domain, remainder taken from reference TRBV11-2 and TRBJ2-1, is EAGVAQSPRYKIIEKRQSVAFWCNPISGHATLYWYQQILGQGPKLLIQFQNNGVVDDSQLPKDRFSAERLKGVDSTLKIQPAKLEDSAVYLCASSPRSEPYNEQFFGPGTRLTVL.

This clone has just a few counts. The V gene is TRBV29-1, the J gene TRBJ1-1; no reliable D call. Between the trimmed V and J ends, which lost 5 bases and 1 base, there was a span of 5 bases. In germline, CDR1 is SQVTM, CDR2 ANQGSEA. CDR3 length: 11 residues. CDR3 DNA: TGCAGCGTTTCGAGGAACACTGAAGCTTTCTTT. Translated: CSVSRNTEAFF.

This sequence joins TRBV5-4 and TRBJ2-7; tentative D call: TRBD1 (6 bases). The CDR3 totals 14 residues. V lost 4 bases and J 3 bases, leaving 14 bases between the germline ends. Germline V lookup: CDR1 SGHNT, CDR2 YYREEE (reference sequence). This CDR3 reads CASSPQGTSYEQYF. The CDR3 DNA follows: TGTGCCAGCAGCCCACAGGGTACCAGCTACGAGCAGTACTTC. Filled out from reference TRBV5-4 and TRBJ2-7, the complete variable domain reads ETGVTQSPTHLIKTRGQQVTLRCSSQSGHNTVSWYQQALGQGPQFIFQYYREEENGRGNFPPRFSGLQFPNYSSELNVNALELDDSALYLCASSPQGTSYEQYFGPGTRLTVT.

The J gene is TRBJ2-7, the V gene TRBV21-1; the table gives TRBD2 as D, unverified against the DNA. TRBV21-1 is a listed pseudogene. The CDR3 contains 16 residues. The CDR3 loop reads CASSKDEESPSYEQYF. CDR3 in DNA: TGTGCCAGCAGCAAAGATGAGGAAAGCCCCTCCTACGAGCAGTACTTC.

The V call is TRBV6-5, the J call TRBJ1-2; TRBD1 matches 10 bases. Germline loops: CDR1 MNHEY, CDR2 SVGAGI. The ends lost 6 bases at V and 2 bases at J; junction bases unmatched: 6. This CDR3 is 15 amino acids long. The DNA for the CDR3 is TGTGCCAGCAGCCCCCCGGGACAGGGGAACTATGGCTACACCTTC. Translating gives CASSPPGQGNYGYTF.

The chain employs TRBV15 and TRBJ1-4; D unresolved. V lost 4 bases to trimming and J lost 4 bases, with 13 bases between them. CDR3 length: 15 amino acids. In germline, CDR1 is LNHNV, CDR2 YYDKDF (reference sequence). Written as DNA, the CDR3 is TGTGCCACCAGCACCCTCGCAGCGGGTAATGAAAAACTGTTTTTT. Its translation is CATSTLAAGNEKLFF.

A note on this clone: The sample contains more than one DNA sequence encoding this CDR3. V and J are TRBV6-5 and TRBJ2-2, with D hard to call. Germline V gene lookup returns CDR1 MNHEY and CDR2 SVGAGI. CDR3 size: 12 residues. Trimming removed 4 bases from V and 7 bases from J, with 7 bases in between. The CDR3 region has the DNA TGTGCCAGCAGTTTAGGTGGCGGGGAGCTGTTTTTT. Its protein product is CASSLGGGELFF.

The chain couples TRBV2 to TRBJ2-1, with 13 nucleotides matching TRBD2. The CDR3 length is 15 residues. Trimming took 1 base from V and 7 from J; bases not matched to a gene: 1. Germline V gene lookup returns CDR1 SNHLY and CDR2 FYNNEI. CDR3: CASSEGTSGRNEQFF. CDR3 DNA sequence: TGTGCCAGCAGTGAAGGGACTAGCGGGAGAAATGAGCAGTTCTTC.

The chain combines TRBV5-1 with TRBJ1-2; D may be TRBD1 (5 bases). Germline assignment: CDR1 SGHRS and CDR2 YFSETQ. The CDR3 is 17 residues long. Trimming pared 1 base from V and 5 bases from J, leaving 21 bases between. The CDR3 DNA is TGCGCCAGCAGCTTGTCCCCCTTAGACAGTGCTTCTTATGGCTACACCTTC. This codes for CASSLSPLDSASYGYTF.

CDR3 DNA: TGTGCCAGCAGCGGATGGACTAGCGGGTTAGCCAAAAACATTCAGTACTTC. Translated, it gives CASSGWTSGLAKNIQYF. The J gene is TRBJ2-4, the V gene TRBV5-6; 11 bases line up with TRBD2. V shed 4 bases, J shed 0 bases, and the junction held 6 bases outside the gene matches. Germline V gene data show CDR1 as SGHDT and CDR2 as YYEEEE. This CDR3 spans 17 amino acids.

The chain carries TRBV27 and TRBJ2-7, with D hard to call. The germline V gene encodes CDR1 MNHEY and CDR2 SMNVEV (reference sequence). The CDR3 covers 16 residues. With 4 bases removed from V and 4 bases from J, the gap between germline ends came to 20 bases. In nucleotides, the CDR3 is TGTGCCAGCAGTTCCCGCCGGGTTGGCGAGCGATACGAGCAGTACTTC. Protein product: CASSSRRVGERYEQYF.

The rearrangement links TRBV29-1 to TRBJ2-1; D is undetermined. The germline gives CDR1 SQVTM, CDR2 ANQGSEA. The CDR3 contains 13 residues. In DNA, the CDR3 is TGCAGTAAAAGGGAAGGCTCCTACAATGAGCAGTTCTTC. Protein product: CSKREGSYNEQFF.

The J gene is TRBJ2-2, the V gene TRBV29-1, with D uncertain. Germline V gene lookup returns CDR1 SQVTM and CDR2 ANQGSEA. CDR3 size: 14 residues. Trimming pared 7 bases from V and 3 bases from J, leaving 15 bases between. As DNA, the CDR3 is TGCAGCGCCCGCCCAGGACGGGACACCGGGGAGCTGTTTTTT. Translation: CSARPGRDTGELFF.

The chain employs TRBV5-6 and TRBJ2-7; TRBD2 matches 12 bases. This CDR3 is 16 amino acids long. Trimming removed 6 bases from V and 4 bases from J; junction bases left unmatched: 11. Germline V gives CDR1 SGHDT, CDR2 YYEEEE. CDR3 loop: CASTPQTSGRRYEQYF. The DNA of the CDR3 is TGTGCCAGCACCCCGCAGACTAGCGGGAGACGTTACGAGCAGTACTTC.

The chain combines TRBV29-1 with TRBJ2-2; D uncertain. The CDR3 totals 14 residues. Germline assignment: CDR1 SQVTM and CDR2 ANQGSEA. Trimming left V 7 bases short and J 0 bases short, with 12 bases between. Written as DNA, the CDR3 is TGCAGCGCCCGAGTGGCCTCGAACACCGGGGAGCTGTTTTTT. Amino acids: CSARVASNTGELFF.

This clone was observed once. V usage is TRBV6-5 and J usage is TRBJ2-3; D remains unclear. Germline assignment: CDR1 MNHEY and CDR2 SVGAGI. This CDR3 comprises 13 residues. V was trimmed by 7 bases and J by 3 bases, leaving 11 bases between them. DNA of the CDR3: TGTGCCAGCATGTGGTCAGCAACAGATACGCAGTATTTT. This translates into CASMWSATDTQYF.

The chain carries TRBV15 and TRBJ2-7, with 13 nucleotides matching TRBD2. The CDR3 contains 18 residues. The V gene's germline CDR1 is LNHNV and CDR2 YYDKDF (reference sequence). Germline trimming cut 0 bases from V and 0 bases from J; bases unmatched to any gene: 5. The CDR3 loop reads CATSRERLAGGTSYEQYF. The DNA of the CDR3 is TGTGCCACCAGCAGAGAAAGACTAGCGGGGGGCACCTCCTACGAGCAGTACTTC.

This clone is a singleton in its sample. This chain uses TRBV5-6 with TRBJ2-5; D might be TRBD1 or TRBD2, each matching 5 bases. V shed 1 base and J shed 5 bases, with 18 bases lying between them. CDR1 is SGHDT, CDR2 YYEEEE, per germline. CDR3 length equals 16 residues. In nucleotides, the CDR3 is TGTGCCAGCAGCTTGAGTCGGCAGGGAGTAAGGGAGACCCAGTACTTC. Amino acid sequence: CASSLSRQGVRETQYF. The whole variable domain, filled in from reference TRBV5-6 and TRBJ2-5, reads DAGVTQSPTHLIKTRGQQVTLRCSPKSGHDTVSWYQQALGQGPQFIFQYYEEEERQRGNFPDRFSGHQFPNYSSELNVNALLLGDSALYLCASSLSRQGVRETQYFGPGTRLLVL.

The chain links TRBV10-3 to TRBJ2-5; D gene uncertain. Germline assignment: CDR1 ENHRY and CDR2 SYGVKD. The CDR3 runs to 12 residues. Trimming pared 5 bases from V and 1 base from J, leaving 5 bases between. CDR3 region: CAISWSQETQYF. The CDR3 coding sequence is TGTGCCATCAGTTGGTCCCAAGAGACCCAGTACTTC.

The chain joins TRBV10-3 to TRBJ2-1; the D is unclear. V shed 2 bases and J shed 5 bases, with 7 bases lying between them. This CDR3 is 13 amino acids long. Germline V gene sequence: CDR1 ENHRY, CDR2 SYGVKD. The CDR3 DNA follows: TGTGCCATCAGTGAGCCCCCTCACAATGAGCAGTTCTTC. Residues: CAISEPPHNEQFF.

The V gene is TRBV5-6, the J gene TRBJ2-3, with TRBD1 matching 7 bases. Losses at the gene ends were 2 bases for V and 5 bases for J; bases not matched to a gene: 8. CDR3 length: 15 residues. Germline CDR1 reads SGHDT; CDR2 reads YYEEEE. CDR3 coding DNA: TGTGCCAGCAGCTTTAGTAGTCCAGGGGGAGATACGCAGTATTTT. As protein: CASSFSSPGGDTQYF. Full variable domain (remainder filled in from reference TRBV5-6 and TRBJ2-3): DAGVTQSPTHLIKTRGQQVTLRCSPKSGHDTVSWYQQALGQGPQFIFQYYEEEERQRGNFPDRFSGHQFPNYSSELNVNALLLGDSALYLCASSFSSPGGDTQYFGPGTRLTVL.

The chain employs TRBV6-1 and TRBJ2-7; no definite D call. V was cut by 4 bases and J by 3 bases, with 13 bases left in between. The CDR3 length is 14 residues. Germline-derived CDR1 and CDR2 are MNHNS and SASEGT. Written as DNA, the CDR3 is TGTGCCAGCAGTGTCGTAGCTAGATTCTACGAGCAGTACTTC. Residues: CASSVVARFYEQYF.

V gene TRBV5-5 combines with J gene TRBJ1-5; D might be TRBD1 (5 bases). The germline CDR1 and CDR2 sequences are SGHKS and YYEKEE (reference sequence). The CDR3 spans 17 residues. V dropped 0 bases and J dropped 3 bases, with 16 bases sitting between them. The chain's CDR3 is CASSLVPVQGPNQPQHF. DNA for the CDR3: TGTGCCAGCAGCTTGGTCCCGGTCCAGGGACCCAATCAGCCCCAGCATTTT.

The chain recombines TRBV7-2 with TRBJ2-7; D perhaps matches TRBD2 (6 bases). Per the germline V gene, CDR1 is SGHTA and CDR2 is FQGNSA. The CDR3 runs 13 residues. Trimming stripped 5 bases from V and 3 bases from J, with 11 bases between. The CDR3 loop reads CASSPRGFYEQYF. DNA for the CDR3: TGTGCCAGCAGCCCACGGGGGTTCTACGAGCAGTACTTC.

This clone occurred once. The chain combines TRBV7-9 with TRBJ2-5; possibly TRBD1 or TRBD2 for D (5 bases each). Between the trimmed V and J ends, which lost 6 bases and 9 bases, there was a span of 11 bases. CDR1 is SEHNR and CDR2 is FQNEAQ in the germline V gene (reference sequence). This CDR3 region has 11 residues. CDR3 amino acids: CASSRRDPQYF. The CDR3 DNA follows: TGTGCCAGCAGTAGAAGGGACCCCCAGTACTTC.

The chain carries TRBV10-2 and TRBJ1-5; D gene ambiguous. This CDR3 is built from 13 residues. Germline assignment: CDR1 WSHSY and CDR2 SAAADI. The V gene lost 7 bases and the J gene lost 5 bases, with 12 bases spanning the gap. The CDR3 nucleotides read TGCGCCAGCAAGGGTCAGGCCGATCAGCCCCAGCATTTT. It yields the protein CASKGQADQPQHF.

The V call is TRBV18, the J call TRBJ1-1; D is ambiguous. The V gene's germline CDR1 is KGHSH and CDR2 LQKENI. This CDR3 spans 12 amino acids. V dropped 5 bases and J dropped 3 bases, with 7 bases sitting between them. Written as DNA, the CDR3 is TGTGCCAGCTCATCACGGGACACTGAAGCTTTCTTT. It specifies CASSSRDTEAFF.